Each of the 9 T cell receptor beta chains below was sequenced from the same sample in a study of blood T cell repertoires in COVID-19. TCRdb keeps only in-frame clones here, not all; method: immunoSEQ multiplex PCR. The sample has some 130,000 clones; 70% to 85% are singletons. The sequenced sample was peripheral blood. Receptor source: a man in his 60s who had recovered from COVID-19.

V gene TRBV29-1 combines with J gene TRBJ2-3, with TRBD2 matching over 9 bases. Germline CDR1 SQVTM, CDR2 ANQGSEA. V dropped 4 bases and J dropped 3; count of bases not matched to a gene: 2. This CDR3 region has 13 residues. The chain's CDR3 is CSVASGMTDTQYF. The CDR3 DNA follows: TGCAGCGTTGCTAGCGGGATGACAGATACGCAGTATTTT.

The chain links TRBV27 to TRBJ2-1; perhaps TRBD1 as D (6 bases). Trimming pared 5 bases from V and 7 bases from J, leaving 12 bases between. Germline CDR1 is MNHEY and CDR2 is SMNVEV (reference sequence). The CDR3 spans 13 residues. CDR3 amino acids: CASSGNRVNEQFF. In nucleotides, the CDR3 is TGTGCCAGCAGTGGTAACAGGGTGAATGAGCAGTTCTTC.

This clone came up many times. The chain joins TRBV5-1 to TRBJ1-5; unclear D gene. Germline CDR1 and CDR2: SGHRS and YFSETQ. This CDR3 comprises 16 residues. Trimming left V 3 bases short and J 0 bases short, with 13 bases between. CDR3 coding DNA: TGCGCCAGCAGCTATGGGCCCGATTATAGCAATCAGCCCCAGCATTTT. It specifies CASSYGPDYSNQPQHF.

V usage is TRBV19 and J usage is TRBJ1-2; D unclear. Trimming pared 7 bases from V and 1 base from J, leaving 10 bases between. Per germline, CDR1 LNHDA and CDR2 SQIVND (reference sequence). This CDR3 is built from 13 residues. CDR3 loop: CASKTRNNYGYTF. CDR3 bases: TGTGCCAGTAAAACCAGGAATAACTATGGCTACACCTTC.

This chain connects TRBV30 to TRBJ1-4; tentative D call: TRBD1 (5 bases). This CDR3 spans 14 amino acids. Between the trimmed V and J ends, which lost 1 base and 5 bases, there was a span of 11 bases. Germline V lookup: CDR1 GTSNPN, CDR2 SVGIG (reference sequence). CDR3 in DNA: TGTGCCTGGAGTGGGCAGGGAAGGAATGAAAAACTGTTTTTT. It yields the protein CAWSGQGRNEKLFF.

The V call is TRBV28, the J call TRBJ2-1; TRBD2 matches at 9 bases. The germline V gene has CDR1 MDHEN and CDR2 SYDVKM. This CDR3 is 15 amino acids long. After removal of 5 bases from V and 0 bases from J, the junction contained 2 bases not matched to a gene. CDR3 sequence reads: CASSGGGASYNEQFF. The DNA of the CDR3 is TGTGCCAGCAGTGGCGGGGGGGCCTCCTACAATGAGCAGTTCTTC.

V and J are TRBV28 and TRBJ2-5; the D is unclear. This CDR3 contains 16 residues. V dropped 2 bases and J dropped 3 bases, with 16 bases sitting between them. Germline V gene lookup returns CDR1 MDHEN and CDR2 SYDVKM. The CDR3 nucleotides are TGTGCCAGCAGTTTAATAGGCTGGCAGGCAAAAGAGACCCAGTACTTC. This sequence encodes CASSLIGWQAKETQYF.

The gene calls are TRBV15 and TRBJ2-2, with D perhaps TRBD2 (6 bases). The CDR3 has 16 residues. The germline V and J ends were trimmed by 3 bases and 2 bases, with 13 bases remaining between them. Germline V gene sequence: CDR1 LNHNV, CDR2 YYDKDF (reference sequence). The CDR3 reads CATSRGRWGNTGELFF. As DNA, the CDR3 is TGTGCCACCAGCAGGGGGAGGTGGGGTAACACCGGGGAGCTGTTTTTT.

This chain links TRBV6-5 with TRBJ2-5; D might be TRBD1 (6 bases). V was pared by 6 bases and J by 5 bases, with 13 bases between. The CDR3 contains 13 residues. CDR1 and CDR2 from the germline V gene are MNHEY and SVGAGI. As DNA, the CDR3 is TGTGCCAGCAGACAGGGTGATGGCGAGACCCAGTACTTC. This codes for CASRQGDGETQYF.